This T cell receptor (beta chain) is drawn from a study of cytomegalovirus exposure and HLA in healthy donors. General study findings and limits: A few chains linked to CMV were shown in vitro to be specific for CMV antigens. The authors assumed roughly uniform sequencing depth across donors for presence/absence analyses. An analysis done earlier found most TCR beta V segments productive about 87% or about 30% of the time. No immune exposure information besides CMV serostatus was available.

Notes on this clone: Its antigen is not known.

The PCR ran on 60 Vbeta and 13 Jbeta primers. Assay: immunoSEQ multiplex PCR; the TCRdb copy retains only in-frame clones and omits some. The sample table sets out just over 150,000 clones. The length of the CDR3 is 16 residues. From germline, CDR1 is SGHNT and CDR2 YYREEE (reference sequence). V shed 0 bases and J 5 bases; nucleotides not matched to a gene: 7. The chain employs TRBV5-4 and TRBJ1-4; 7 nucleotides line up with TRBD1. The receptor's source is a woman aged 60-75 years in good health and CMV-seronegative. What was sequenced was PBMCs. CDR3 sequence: CASSLAPARGNEKLFF. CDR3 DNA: TGTGCCAGCAGCTTGGCCCCAGCCAGGGGGAATGAAAAACTGTTTTTT.